One sample yielded the 12 T cell receptor beta chains listed below, sequenced in a study of OX40 agonist ivuxolimab in advanced cancers. Repertoires were generated with immunoSEQ multiplex PCR, while TCRdb's copy carries only in-frame clones and drops some. This sample yields 70,000 to 95,000 clones, of which around 90% are seen a single time; over 4% belongs to the top ten. This specimen consisted of CD4+ or CD8+ T cells sorted from blood, obtained in a trial of the OX40 agonist ivuxolimab. The source of these receptors is an adult with an advanced solid tumor such as melanoma, head and neck, liver or kidney cancer.

CDR3 region: CASSTGPYEQYF. CDR3 coding DNA: TGTGCCAGCAGCACGGGACCTTACGAGCAGTACTTC. This chain connects TRBV7-8 to TRBJ2-7; D may be TRBD1 or TRBD2 (5 bases each). Germline assignment: CDR1 SGHVS and CDR2 FQNEAQ. This CDR3 comprises 12 residues. The V and J ends lost 5 bases and 4 bases respectively, with 9 bases between them.

This clone appeared a single time. The chain carries TRBV18 and TRBJ1-1, with a tentative D call TRBD1 (6 bases). V was clipped by 3 bases and J by 3 bases, with 17 bases between them. Looked up from germline, CDR1 is KGHSH and CDR2 is LQKENI. This CDR3 is 16 amino acids long. The CDR3 region is CASSPNKGDGYTEAFF. CDR3 in DNA: TGTGCCAGCTCACCTAACAAGGGGGACGGGTACACTGAAGCTTTCTTT.

The CDR3 here is CASSRGQGLYEQYF. DNA of the CDR3: TGCGCCAGCAGCCGAGGACAGGGACTTTACGAGCAGTACTTC. The V call is TRBV4-1, the J call TRBJ2-7; 8 bases agree with TRBD1. CDR1 and CDR2 from the germline V gene are MGHRA and YSYEKL. This CDR3 has 14 residues. J lost 4 bases, V lost 4 bases, and 6 bases had no gene match.

V usage is TRBV5-6 and J usage is TRBJ2-1; unclear D gene. V was trimmed by 4 bases and J by 4 bases, leaving 9 bases between them. The CDR3 consists of 13 residues. Per germline, CDR1 SGHDT and CDR2 YYEEEE. The CDR3 coding sequence is TGTGCCAGCAGCCGTCCGACGTACAATGAGCAGTTCTTC. This gives the protein CASSRPTYNEQFF. The whole variable domain, filled in from reference TRBV5-6 and TRBJ2-1, reads DAGVTQSPTHLIKTRGQQVTLRCSPKSGHDTVSWYQQALGQGPQFIFQYYEEEERQRGNFPDRFSGHQFPNYSSELNVNALLLGDSALYLCASSRPTYNEQFFGPGTRLTVL.

J is TRBJ2-3 and V is TRBV2, with 15 bases identical to TRBD2. V was clipped by 8 bases and J by 1 base; unmatched bases: 7. The CDR3 extends over 17 amino acids. CDR1 and CDR2 (germline): SNHLY, FYNNEI. DNA of the CDR3: TGTGCCAGCGGAGGACTAGCGGGAGGGCCTCGCACAGATACGCAGTATTTT. Its protein product is CASGGLAGGPRTDTQYF.

The chain carries TRBV30 and TRBJ2-1, with unresolved D. The V end was cut by 5 bases, the J end by 1 base, with 3 bases between. Germline-derived CDR1 and CDR2 are GTSNPN and SVGIG (reference sequence). The length of the CDR3 is 11 residues. CDR3 in DNA: TGTGCCTGGCGGTCCTACAATGAGCAGTTCTTC. Amino acids: CAWRSYNEQFF.

The CDR3 here is CASSLSEKETQYF. The CDR3 DNA is TGTGCCAGCAGTTTGAGTGAAAAAGAGACCCAGTACTTC. The chain couples TRBV6-6 to TRBJ2-5; D uncertain. Germline lookup yields CDR1 MNHNY and CDR2 SVGAGI (reference sequence). The CDR3 loop spans 13 amino acids. Trimming removed 4 bases from V and 3 bases from J, with 9 bases in between.

The chain employs TRBV5-1 and TRBJ2-3; D is possibly TRBD1 (6 bases). Germline CDR1 is SGHRS and CDR2 is YFSETQ. The V and J ends lost 5 bases and 6 bases respectively, with 19 bases between them. CDR3 size: 15 residues. CDR3 coding DNA: TGCGCCAGCAGGTGGCAGGGGATAGGCATTGATACGCAGTATTTT. Its translation is CASRWQGIGIDTQYF.

The chain is built from TRBV6-5 and TRBJ2-1; D ambiguous. V lost 0 bases, J lost 7 bases, and 10 bases lay in between. Germline V gives CDR1 MNHEY, CDR2 SVGAGI. The CDR3 is 14 residues long. The CDR3, as DNA: TGTGCCAGCAGTTACTCGCCGATGAAGAATGAGCAGTTCTTC. As protein: CASSYSPMKNEQFF.

This chain uses TRBV30 with TRBJ2-3; maybe TRBD1 (5 bases). V was cut by 5 bases and J by 2 bases, with 8 bases left in between. CDR1 is GTSNPN and CDR2 is SVGIG in the germline V gene (reference sequence). The CDR3 sequence is 12 residues long. CDR3 protein: CAWGQTTDTQYF. The CDR3 DNA is TGTGCCTGGGGACAAACCACAGATACGCAGTATTTT.

V is TRBV5-1 and J is TRBJ2-7; D may be TRBD1 or TRBD2 (7 bases each). V lost 3 bases, J lost 2 bases, and 15 bases lay in between. Germline CDR1 SGHRS, CDR2 YFSETQ. CDR3 length equals 15 residues. The CDR3 DNA sequence: TGCGCCAGCAGCTCCCAGGGAGGGGGCCCCTACGAGCAGTACTTC. Its translation is CASSSQGGGPYEQYF.

This clone was detected once. The chain links TRBV28 to TRBJ2-7; maybe TRBD1 (6 bases). Trimming removed 1 base from V and 5 bases from J, with 12 bases in between. CDR1 is MDHEN and CDR2 is SYDVKM in the germline V gene. The CDR3 runs 14 residues. The CDR3 nucleotides are TGTGCCAGCAGTTTATTGGTTGGGGGCCACGAGCAGTACTTC. Translated, it gives CASSLLVGGHEQYF. The full variable domain, with the rest looked up from reference TRBV28 and TRBJ2-7, is DVKVTQSSRYLVKRTGEKVFLECVQDMDHENMFWYRQDPGLGLRLIYFSYDVKMKEKGDIPEGYSVSREKKERFSLILESASTNQTSMYLCASSLLVGGHEQYFGPGTRLTVT.